This record looks at one T cell receptor beta chain sequence and its context. These data come from a study of T cell changes during pregnancy in multiple sclerosis. The germline gives CDR1 SGHDT, CDR2 YYEEEE. The CDR3 loop spans 16 amino acids. Trimming removed 4 bases at V and 2 bases at J, with 19 bases between. The data were produced by immunoSEQ multiplex PCR, yet TCRdb's version contains in-frame clones alone and is incomplete. Here the sample spans 41,000 or so clones, roughly nine tenths being singletons. This material consisted of CD4+ T cells from peripheral blood mononuclear cells, taken in the first trimester of pregnancy. The chain recombines TRBV5-6 with TRBJ2-7; D perhaps matches TRBD2 (6 bases). The sequence was obtained from a female donor with multiple sclerosis, enrolled in a pregnancy study. The CDR3 here is CASSPSRGGFPYEQYF. CDR3 nucleotides: TGTGCCAGCAGCCCAAGCCGGGGAGGATTCCCCTACGAGCAGTACTTC.